Listed below are T cell receptor beta chains from one sample, sequenced in a study of T cell repertoires in cytomegalovirus infection. TCRdb ran MiXCR on the reads and lists one entry per CDR3 protein. The sample consists of approximately 1,000,000 distinct CDR3 sequences, 31% of them appearing once. These TCRs are of unknown antigen specificity. The material was cultured CD8+ T cells from PBMCs, obtained from culture after CMV antigen stimulation. These receptor sequences come from a human donor in good health (CMV status not recorded). Some clones in this sample may be carry-over from other donors' samples. Both conserved end residues are part of each CDR3. D genes are given only for firm matches. Size tells how often a clone was seen (once, few, many) or the class of an expanded clone, and some rows leave it out.

v_call	d_call	clone_size	j_call	cdr3_nt	cdr3_aa
TRBV7-6	TRBD1	many	TRBJ2-7	TGTGCCAGCAGCTTAATTCGGGACAGGGGGTACGAGCAGTACTTC	CASSLIRDRGYEQYF
TRBV7-2	-	many	TRBJ1-1	TGTGCCAGCAGCCTCATACCCCCGGGGGTATTGGACACTGAAGCTTTCTTT	CASSLIPPGVLDTEAFF
TRBV7-2	TRBD2	many	TRBJ2-4	TGTGCCAGCAGCATGGGGACTAGAATAAACATTCAGTACTTC	CASSMGTRINIQYF
TRBV7-2	-	few	TRBJ2-3	TGTGCCAGCAAGACTTGGATTGGAGGAATAGTAACAGATACGCAGTATTTT	CASKTWIGGIVTDTQYF
TRBV25-1	TRBD2	few	TRBJ2-5	TGTGCCAGCAGTGAATATTTTAGCGGGGGTGACCAAGAGACCCAGTACTTC	CASSEYFSGGDQETQYF
TRBV2	-	-	TRBJ1-1	TGTGCCAGCCCGAGGGGGGGGAACACTGAAGCTTTCTTT	CASPRGGNTEAFF
TRBV4-1	-	-	TRBJ1-3	TGCGCCAGCAGCCAAAATCGGGAAACTTCTGGAAACACCATATATTTT	CASSQNRETSGNTIYF
TRBV4-1	-	few	TRBJ2-1	TGCGCCAGCAGCCGGACAAGTACTACTAGGGATGAGCAGTTCTTC	CASSRTSTTRDEQFF
TRBV29-1	TRBD1	-	TRBJ2-7	TGCAGCGTTGAAGGGACAGGCACTAGGTACTACGAGCAGTACTTC	CSVEGTGTRYYEQYF
TRBV7-8	TRBD1	few	TRBJ1-5	TGTGCCAGCAGCTTACGACAGGGGATTCAGCCCCAGCATTTT	CASSLRQGIQPQHF
TRBV5-1	-	-	TRBJ2-3	TGCGCCAGCAGCCCATGGACAGAGACGACAGATACGCAGTATTTT	CASSPWTETTDTQYF
TRBV7-9	-	-	TRBJ1-2	TGTGCCAGCAGCTTAGGGACAGCCGGCTACACCTTC	CASSLGTAGYTF
TRBV12-3/TRBV12-4	-	-	TRBJ1-2	TGTGCCAGCACCGACTTAGACAGAAACTATGGCTACACCTTC	CASTDLDRNYGYTF
TRBV19	-	few	TRBJ1-2	TGTGCCACTCGCGACCGGGTTCTCGATGGCTACACCTTC	CATRDRVLDGYTF
TRBV29-1	-	-	TRBJ2-1	TGCAGCGGCACGGGGGGCAAGGACAATGAGCAGTTCTTC	CSGTGGKDNEQFF
TRBV28	-	-	TRBJ2-3	TGTGCCAGCAGGAACCGGGACTCCTTCACAGATACGCAGTATTTT	CASRNRDSFTDTQYF
TRBV4-3	-	-	TRBJ2-1	TGCGCCAGCAGCCAAGATCTAATAAAGGGGTTCGACAATGAGCAGTTCTTC	CASSQDLIKGFDNEQFF
TRBV6-2/TRBV6-3	TRBD1	-	TRBJ2-2	TGTGCCAGCAGTTCCCCCGGACAGGGTCCGAACCGGGAGCTGTTTTTT	CASSSPGQGPNRELFF
TRBV7-6	TRBD1	many	TRBJ2-1	TGTGCCAGCAGCCTAACAGGGGAAGGCGGTGAGCAGTTCTTC	CASSLTGEGGEQFF
TRBV6-2/TRBV6-3	-	-	TRBJ2-2	TGTGCCAGCAGCCTTTATAAGGCGTCCGGGGAGCTGTTTTTT	CASSLYKASGELFF
TRBV7-6	-	many	TRBJ2-2	TGTGCCAGCAGCTTAGCGTACGCGAACACCGGGGAGCTGTTTTTT	CASSLAYANTGELFF
TRBV20-1	TRBD2	-	TRBJ2-1	TGCAGTGCCATAGCGGGGGGGCCGGGCAATGAGCAGTTCTTC	CSAIAGGPGNEQFF
TRBV12-3/TRBV12-4	-	many	TRBJ2-2	TGTGCCAGCAGTTTTGGACGGGCCGGGGAGCTGTTTTTT	CASSFGRAGELFF
TRBV7-6	TRBD1	few	TRBJ1-6	TGTGCCAGCAGCGACCGGGACAGGGATTCACCCCTCCACTTT	CASSDRDRDSPLHF
TRBV6-6	TRBD1	few	TRBJ2-1	TGTGCCGGGGGGACAGGGGGCTACAATGAGCAGTTCTTC	CAGGTGGYNEQFF
TRBV20-1	TRBD1	-	TRBJ2-7	TGCAGTCCTCAGACAGGGACCTCCTACGAGCAGTACTTC	CSPQTGTSYEQYF
TRBV5-1	TRBD1	-	TRBJ2-3	TGCGCCAGCAGCCGGGGACAGGGGTTCGCAGATACGCAGTATTTT	CASSRGQGFADTQYF
TRBV12-3/TRBV12-4	-	few	TRBJ1-1	TGTGCCCCCCAGGGGATGGGCACTGAAGCTTTCTTT	CAPQGMGTEAFF
TRBV9	-	-	TRBJ2-6	TGTGCCAGCAGCGTAGTAAGGACACAAGACCCATCTGGGGCCAACGTCCTGACTTTC	CASSVVRTQDPSGANVLTF
TRBV6-5	-	-	TRBJ1-1	TGTGCCAGCAGTTACGGGCAGGGCGACACTGAAGCTTTCTTT	CASSYGQGDTEAFF
TRBV4-1	-	many	TRBJ2-1	TGCGCCAGCAGCCGAGAATCTACAGGCGCTCCCTACAATGAGCAGTTCTTC	CASSRESTGAPYNEQFF
TRBV24-1	TRBD1	-	TRBJ2-3	TGTGCCACCAGTGATCCACAGGGGGATACGCAGTATTTT	CATSDPQGDTQYF
TRBV7-6	-	many	TRBJ1-5	TGTGCCAGCAGCTTAGAGGTCGGCCGGCCCCAGCATTTT	CASSLEVGRPQHF
TRBV7-9	-	many	TRBJ1-4	TGTGCCAGCAGCTCACCGGGCCTCCATGAAAAACTGTTTTTT	CASSSPGLHEKLFF
TRBV14	-	-	TRBJ1-2	TGTGCCAGCAGCCAAGGGCGTAGGGCCGACTTGGGTGGCTACACCTTC	CASSQGRRADLGGYTF
TRBV27	-	-	TRBJ1-4	TGTGCCAGCAGTCTCAGGTGGGGAGGCGAAAAACTGTTTTTT	CASSLRWGGEKLFF
TRBV5-4	-	few	TRBJ2-3	TGTGCCAGCAGCTTGGAGGGGGAGAGCACAGATACGCAGTATTTT	CASSLEGESTDTQYF
TRBV29-1	-	-	TRBJ1-2	TGCAGCGTTCCGGGAGAGGTTAGCTATGGCTACACCTTC	CSVPGEVSYGYTF
TRBV27	TRBD1	few	TRBJ1-6	TGTGCCAGCAGTTGGGGGACAGGGGGTAATTCACCCCTCCACTTT	CASSWGTGGNSPLHF
TRBV19	-	once	TRBJ2-1	TGTGCCAGTACCCTGACTCTCGCACCTTACAATGAGCAGTTCTTC	CASTLTLAPYNEQFF
TRBV7-8	-	many	TRBJ1-1	TGTGCCAGCACCATAGGGGTCTCGAACACTGAAGCTTTCTTT	CASTIGVSNTEAFF
TRBV6-6	TRBD1	-	TRBJ1-2	TGTGCCAGCAGTTTCTTCCGCGGGACAGATAACTATGGCTACACCTTC	CASSFFRGTDNYGYTF
TRBV19	-	-	TRBJ2-1	TGTGCCAGTAGTCCCTACGGGTCTGTGAGCTCCTACAATGAGCAGTTCTTC	CASSPYGSVSSYNEQFF
TRBV15	-	-	TRBJ2-3	TGTGCCACCAGCAGCGGACGGGTGGACGAACAGTATTTT	CATSSGRVDEQYF
TRBV12-3/TRBV12-4	TRBD2	many	TRBJ2-5	TGTGCCAGCAGTTCCGGACTAGCGGGGGTAATTGTCCAGTACTTC	CASSSGLAGVIVQYF
TRBV27	-	-	TRBJ2-3	TGTGCCAGCAGTTTCGCAAGAGATACGCAGTATTTT	CASSFARDTQYF
TRBV6-5	TRBD1	few	TRBJ1-1	TGTGCCAGCAGTAAAACCGTCGTACAGGGGTTCTCTGAAGCTTTCTTT	CASSKTVVQGFSEAFF
TRBV7-9	-	few	TRBJ1-2	TGTGCCAGCAGCTTAGAGGGATTGGGGGATGGCTACACCTTC	CASSLEGLGDGYTF
TRBV27	TRBD2	-	TRBJ2-5	TGTGCCAACAGTTTCCTTGGAGCTAGCGGGGGGGCCATAGAGACCCAGTACTTC	CANSFLGASGGAIETQYF
TRBV29-1	-	many	TRBJ1-1	TGCAGCGTTGACAGGGGCACTGAAGCTTTCTTT	CSVDRGTEAFF
TRBV7-9	TRBD1	-	TRBJ1-2	TGTGCCAGCAGCTACCGACAGGGAACTAACTATGGCTACACCTTC	CASSYRQGTNYGYTF
TRBV7-6	TRBD1	few	TRBJ2-7	TGTGCCAGCAGCGCCAAAGGACAGGTCCACGAGCAGTACTTC	CASSAKGQVHEQYF
TRBV27	TRBD2	-	TRBJ2-1	TGTGCCAGCGCTCGTAGCGGGCCATACAATGAGCAGTTCTTC	CASARSGPYNEQFF
TRBV24-1	-	-	TRBJ1-2	TGTGCCACCAGTGATTTGCAAACAAGGCCCCATGGATATGGCTACACCTTC	CATSDLQTRPHGYGYTF
TRBV7-9	-	many	TRBJ2-3	TGTGCCAGCAGCTTAGAGCGCCACACAGATACGCAGTATTTT	CASSLERHTDTQYF
TRBV28	-	-	TRBJ2-5	TGTGCCAGCAGTTTGCGTTTAGTGGTGGTTGCAGAGACCCAGTACTTC	CASSLRLVVVAETQYF
TRBV6-2/TRBV6-3	-	-	TRBJ1-1	TGTGCCAGCACCTTACGGATGAACACTGAAGCTTTCTTT	CASTLRMNTEAFF